These T cell receptor beta chains were read from a single sample in a study of spatial heterogeneity in lung cancer. TCRdb re-derived calls from the 5' RACE reads in MiXCR, one entry per CDR3 protein. Of about 50,000 distinct CDR3 sequences in the sample, 6.5% to 8% were seen once. This sample comprised PBMCs, obtained at surgery. The receptors stem from a female donor with early-stage non-small cell lung cancer. CDR3s include the opening cysteine and the closing phenylalanine or tryptophan. D genes are given only for firm matches. For some rows the clone size is stated as once, few or many, or as a class when expanded; others skip it.

>TRBJ2-3|TRBD2|TRBV6-2/TRBV6-3|few
TGTGCCAGCAGTTCCCCCCTGGCGGGGGAGGCAGATACGCAGTATTTT
CASSSPLAGEADTQYF
>TRBJ2-1|-|TRBV7-8|many
TGTGCCAGCAGCTTAGCACAACAGGAGCAGTTCTTC
CASSLAQQEQFF
>TRBJ1-5|-|TRBV20-1|few
TGCAGTGCTAGACAGGGCGGTCAGCCCCAGCATTTT
CSARQGGQPQHF
>TRBJ1-2|-|TRBV4-3|few
TGCGCCAGCAGCCAAGAGTTCGGTCCTAACTATGGCTACACCTTC
CASSQEFGPNYGYTF
>TRBJ1-1|-|TRBV6-6|few
TGTGCCAGCAGTTACGAAGGCACTGAAGCTTTCTTT
CASSYEGTEAFF
>TRBJ1-5|-|TRBV19|-
TGTGCCAGTAGGATGGGGACATTAAATCAGCCCCAGCATTTT
CASRMGTLNQPQHF
>TRBJ2-3|-|TRBV5-1|many
TGCGCCAGCAGCTTTTCTAGAGAAGCAGATACGCAGTATTTT
CASSFSREADTQYF
>TRBJ2-7|-|TRBV7-6|many
TGTGCCAGCAGCTTAGCCAGTTCCTACGAGCAGTACTTC
CASSLASSYEQYF
>TRBJ1-1|-|TRBV6-2/TRBV6-3|few
TGTGCCAGCAGTTACAGTCGGGTGAGCACTGAAGCTTTCTTT
CASSYSRVSTEAFF
>TRBJ1-5|-|TRBV6-2/TRBV6-3|-
TGTGCCAGCATTGACAGTCCCAGCAATCAGCCCCAGCATTTT
CASIDSPSNQPQHF
>TRBJ2-1|TRBD1|TRBV27|many
TGTGCCAGCAGTTGGGGTCAGACAGGGGTGGAAGAGCAGTTCTTC
CASSWGQTGVEEQFF
>TRBJ2-2|-|TRBV7-2|few
TGTGCCAGCAGCTTAGGCTCAGGGGCCGGGGAGCTGTTTTTT
CASSLGSGAGELFF
>TRBJ2-3|-|TRBV2|-
TGTGCCAGCAGTGAAATTAGGGACCATGCCACAGATACGCAGTATTTT
CASSEIRDHATDTQYF
>TRBJ2-7|-|TRBV15|few
TGTGCCACCAGCAGAGATCAGGGGGGTTACGAGCAGTACTTC
CATSRDQGGYEQYF
>TRBJ1-3|-|TRBV5-4|-
TGTGCCAGCAACGCGATGGAGGGAAACACCATATATTTT
CASNAMEGNTIYF
>TRBJ1-6|-|TRBV19|few
TGTGCCAGTTCCGAGGGGCGAGGTAATTCACCCCTCCACTTT
CASSEGRGNSPLHF
>TRBJ1-5|-|TRBV6-2/TRBV6-3|few
TGTGCCAGCAGTTTGGGTGAGAATCAGCCCCAGCATTTT
CASSLGENQPQHF